The entry below gives a single T cell receptor (beta chain) sequence along with its context. No antigen is known for it. Corrective heart surgery yielded the resections from which the thymus tissue came. Having surgery to correct congenital heart defects, healthy Finnish infants acted as the donors. Germline CDR1 MRHNA, CDR2 SNTAGT. V dropped 0 bases and J dropped 5 bases, with 10 bases sitting between them. The CDR3 covers 14 residues. This entry is derived from a study of human thymus T cells. Notes on the study in general: In thymic and blood repertoires alike, V and J usage looked biased. Thymic repertoires from unrelated individuals overlapped highly, related research reported.

Generated by immunoSEQ multiplex PCR, the TCRdb table keeps only in-frame clones and is missing some. The sample shows some 80,000 clones, around 96% of them seen only once. This TCR was recovered from a boy under two years old with a congenital heart defect but otherwise immunologically healthy. V gene TRBV6-4 combines with J gene TRBJ1-2; no reliable D call. Sequenced sample: thymus tissue. This CDR3 is CASSDSVGCYGYTF. The CDR3 DNA reads as TGTGCCAGCAGTGACTCGGTAGGGTGTTATGGCTACACCTTC.